Each of the 26 T cell receptor beta chains below was sequenced from the same sample in a study of shared clonotypes between healthy human individuals (dated by TCRdb to 2019 to 2021). Library preparation used the immunoSEQ multiplex PCR assay. What TCRdb holds here is the immuneACCESS table cut down to in-frame rearrangements. Part of the clones is not present; checked against another copy, under half of the missing clones reflect an unresolved V gene, and the others are unexplained. This sample has hundreds of thousands of clones in its table, and around 67% of those were observed once. Clones ranked in the top ten supply under 2% of the sample. Sequenced sample: memory CD4+ T cells sorted from blood. The cell subset or site label, read with the paper, signifies: CD45RA-negative fraction. Receptors were obtained from a woman aged 25-40 years in good health.

Only a few counts were recorded for this clone. The chain couples TRBV29-1 to TRBJ1-1; the D gene is possibly TRBD1 (6 bases). V was shortened by 5 bases and J by 4 bases, with 14 bases between the two germline ends. The CDR3 is 13 residues long. The germline V gene has CDR1 SQVTM and CDR2 ANQGSEA. The CDR3 DNA reads TGCAGCGTTAGCGAGGGGGAGAGCACTGAAGCTTTCTTT. Encoded protein: CSVSEGESTEAFF.

Many counts were recorded for this clone. The V gene is TRBV7-2, the J gene TRBJ1-5; D gene unclear. The germline V gene has CDR1 SGHTA and CDR2 FQGNSA. The CDR3 runs 13 residues. Deletions cut 2 bases from V and 7 bases from J, with 9 bases between. CDR3 protein: CASSLTLGQPQHF. The CDR3 bases are TGTGCCAGCAGCTTAACCCTCGGCCAGCCCCAGCATTTT.

CDR3 bases: TGTGCCAGCAGCTTAGTCGGGACTGCGAGGGCAGATACGCAGTATTTT. Its translation: CASSLVGTARADTQYF. J is TRBJ2-3 and V is TRBV11-2; TRBD2 is a possible D gene (6 bases). V lost 1 base to trimming and J lost 4 bases, with 15 bases between them. Germline lookup yields CDR1 SGHAT and CDR2 FQNNGV. This CDR3 has 16 residues.

The J gene is TRBJ1-1, the V gene TRBV4-2; TRBD1 is a possible D gene (6 bases). With 0 bases removed from V and 10 bases from J, the gap between germline ends came to 15 bases. CDR3 length equals 14 residues. Germline values: CDR1 LGHNA, CDR2 YNFKEQ. The CDR3 spells CASSQDSGGSAAFF. In nucleotides, the CDR3 is TGTGCCAGCAGCCAAGACTCGGGGGGCTCAGCAGCTTTCTTT.

The rearrangement links TRBV4-1 to TRBJ2-7; D unresolved. Per germline, CDR1 MGHRA and CDR2 YSYEKL. The length of the CDR3 is 17 residues. Trimming stripped 1 base from V and 0 bases from J, with 16 bases between. The CDR3 bases are TGCGCCAGCAGCCAAGTCTATGGCCAGACCAGCTCCTACGAGCAGTACTTC. It specifies CASSQVYGQTSSYEQYF.

This clone was counted a few times. This chain uses TRBV7-9 with TRBJ1-1, with D tentatively TRBD1 (6 bases). The CDR3 has 16 residues. Per germline, CDR1 SEHNR and CDR2 FQNEAQ (reference sequence). Trimming removed 4 bases at V and 1 base at J, with 16 bases between. CDR3: CASSSFGKGGNTEAFF. The DNA for the CDR3 is TGTGCCAGCAGCTCCTTTGGGAAAGGGGGGAACACTGAAGCTTTCTTT.

This rearrangement joins TRBV10-2 to TRBJ1-5; TRBD1 matches at 7 bases. With V trimmed by 8 bases and J by 6 bases, 10 bases remained unmatched. CDR3 length: 14 residues. Per germline, CDR1 WSHSY and CDR2 SAAADI. The DNA for the CDR3 is TGCGCCAGCTGCGACAGGGCGGCTAGTCAGCCCCAGCATTTT. Protein product: CASCDRAASQPQHF.

The gene calls are TRBV11-2 and TRBJ2-7; TRBD2 agrees at 8 bases. CDR3 length: 17 residues. J was trimmed by 0 bases and V by 6 bases; bases with no gene match: 13. The germline CDR1 and CDR2 sequences are SGHAT and FQNNGV. CDR3 DNA: TGTGCCAGCAGTCGTGACTCTAGCGGGTATGACTCCTACGAGCAGTACTTC. Amino acid sequence: CASSRDSSGYDSYEQYF.

CDR3 bases: TGCGCCAGCAGCTTGGCCGGGGAGGGTCAGCCCCAGCATTTT. This translates into CASSLAGEGQPQHF. The chain employs TRBV5-1 and TRBJ1-5; D not certain. V lost 0 bases and J 6 bases, leaving 10 bases between the germline ends. The CDR3 loop spans 14 amino acids. Germline V lookup: CDR1 SGHRS, CDR2 YFSETQ.

The J gene is TRBJ2-5, the V gene TRBV28, with D perhaps TRBD1 or TRBD2 (5 bases each). Germline CDR1 MDHEN, CDR2 SYDVKM. Trimming took off 7 bases at V and 4 bases at J, with 10 bases between the two ends. This CDR3 has 12 residues. The CDR3 nucleotides read TGTGCCAGCAAAGGGGACGGAGAGACCCAGTACTTC. As protein: CASKGDGETQYF.

The chain carries TRBV27 and TRBJ2-3, with TRBD1 matching 8 bases. This CDR3 has 16 amino acids. J lost 1 base, V lost 5 bases, and 8 bases had no gene match. The germline V gene has CDR1 MNHEY and CDR2 SMNVEV (reference sequence). CDR3 sequence: CASSPGQGGRTDTQYF. The CDR3 DNA sequence: TGTGCCAGCAGTCCCGGACAGGGAGGTCGCACAGATACGCAGTATTTT.

The chain uses TRBV5-1 and TRBJ1-2; 10 bases are a match to TRBD1. Germline loops: CDR1 SGHRS, CDR2 YFSETQ. With 4 bases clipped from V and 8 bases from J, the junction kept 5 bases outside the gene matches. The CDR3 length is 13 residues. The CDR3 sequence is CASSRGQGVGYTF. DNA of the CDR3: TGCGCCAGCAGCCGCGGACAGGGGGTAGGCTACACCTTC.

The rearrangement links TRBV5-1 to TRBJ1-1; D is perhaps TRBD1 (5 bases). Trimming stripped 0 bases from V and 5 bases from J, with 11 bases between. The CDR3 runs 14 residues. Germline V gene lookup returns CDR1 SGHRS and CDR2 YFSETQ. CDR3 bases: TGCGCCAGCAGCTTGGCGCAGGGTAGGACTGAAGCTTTCTTT. This encodes CASSLAQGRTEAFF.

The rearrangement uses TRBV21-1 and TRBJ2-5. TRBV21-1 is listed as a pseudogene. There are 18 residues in the CDR3. CDR3 region: CASSKKGGTAEGQETQYF. CDR3 bases: TGTGCCAGCAGCAAAAAAGGGGGGACGGCGGAGGGCCAAGAGACCCAGTACTTC.

The chain is built from TRBV9 and TRBJ2-5; a weak D match, TRBD2 (7 bases). The CDR3 contains 15 residues. The V gene lost 2 bases and the J gene lost 4 bases, with 15 bases spanning the gap. Germline loops: CDR1 SGDLS, CDR2 YYNGEE. CDR3 nucleotides: TGTGCCAGCAGCGTTCGGGGGGACAACTTAGAGACCCAGTACTTC. Protein sequence: CASSVRGDNLETQYF.

This rearrangement joins TRBV6-5 to TRBJ2-1; 7 nucleotides align to TRBD2. CDR3 length equals 15 residues. In germline, CDR1 is MNHEY, CDR2 SVGAGI. V trimming: 6 bases; J trimming: 0 bases; junction bases outside the gene matches: 5. The CDR3 region is CASRIGGSSYNEQFF. CDR3 in DNA: TGTGCCAGCAGAATCGGGGGGAGCTCCTACAATGAGCAGTTCTTC.

V usage is TRBV7-2 and J usage is TRBJ2-7; a possible D gene is TRBD2 (5 bases). The CDR3 consists of 14 residues. Trimming stripped 3 bases from V and 4 bases from J, with 13 bases between. Germline V lookup: CDR1 SGHTA, CDR2 FQGNSA. The CDR3: CASSFETTAYEQYF. For the CDR3, the DNA is TGTGCCAGCAGCTTCGAGACTACGGCTTACGAGCAGTACTTC.

This chain links TRBV2 with TRBJ1-4; D remains unclear. V lost 4 bases, J lost 3 bases, and 12 bases lay in between. The CDR3 runs 15 residues. CDR1 and CDR2 from the germline V gene are SNHLY and FYNNEI. CDR3 protein: CASSVENSSNEKLFF. CDR3 sequence (DNA): TGTGCCAGCAGTGTTGAAAACAGTTCTAATGAAAAACTGTTTTTT.

This clone was counted a few times. The V call is TRBV10-3, the J call TRBJ1-2, with D possibly matching TRBD1 (5 bases). The length of the CDR3 is 16 residues. CDR1 and CDR2 from the germline V gene are ENHRY and SYGVKD. The V gene lost 2 bases and the J gene lost 2 bases, with 15 bases spanning the gap. Here the CDR3 DNA reads TGTGCCATCAGTGAGCCTGGGACGTGGGGGAACTATGGCTACACCTTC. Its protein is CAISEPGTWGNYGYTF.

The chain employs TRBV5-1 and TRBJ1-2, with 8 positions matching TRBD1. In germline, CDR1 is SGHRS, CDR2 YFSETQ. The CDR3 has 15 residues. With 4 bases clipped from V and 4 bases from J, the junction kept 9 bases outside the gene matches. In DNA, the CDR3 is TGCGCCAGCAGCCCTGGGGCTGGACAGGGCTATGGCTACACCTTC. Amino acids: CASSPGAGQGYGYTF.

This clone was detected a few times. The chain couples TRBV28 to TRBJ1-3; no clear D. The CDR3 totals 15 residues. CDR1 and CDR2 (germline): MDHEN, SYDVKM. V dropped 6 bases and J dropped 2 bases, with 14 bases sitting between them. Here the CDR3 DNA reads TGTGCCAGCAGGGCCATGATGTGGACTGGAAACACCATATATTTT. Its protein is CASRAMMWTGNTIYF.

V usage is TRBV4-1 and J usage is TRBJ2-1; 12 nucleotides align to TRBD2. The germline V gene encodes CDR1 MGHRA and CDR2 YSYEKL. The junction had 9 bases not matched to a gene; V was cut back by 0 bases and J by 9 bases. This CDR3 region has 17 residues. This chain's CDR3 is CASSQEIRTSGTGEQFF. CDR3 DNA sequence: TGCGCCAGCAGCCAAGAAATTCGGACTAGCGGGACGGGTGAGCAGTTCTTC.

The chain is built from TRBV2 and TRBJ1-1; TRBD1 might be the D (6 bases). The CDR3 loop spans 14 amino acids. The ends were cut back, 6 bases at V and 4 bases at J, with 15 bases in the middle. CDR1 SNHLY and CDR2 FYNNEI come from the germline V gene. This chain's CDR3 is CASRDDRRGTEAFF. The CDR3 DNA reads TGTGCCAGCAGAGACGACAGGCGGGGCACTGAAGCTTTCTTT.

With respect to this clone: Other DNA sequences in this sample translate to the same CDR3. The V call is TRBV6-6, the J call TRBJ1-1; D is unresolved. CDR3 size: 13 residues. The V end lost 3 bases, the J end lost 4 bases, and 9 bases lay between the germline ends. Germline loops: CDR1 MNHNY, CDR2 SVGAGI (reference sequence). The CDR3 protein is CASSYSRGTEAFF. CDR3 sequence (DNA): TGTGCCAGCAGTTATTCTCGAGGCACTGAAGCTTTCTTT.

This chain connects TRBV2 to TRBJ1-1, with a weak D call TRBD1 (5 bases). V gave up 6 bases and J gave up 1 base, with 12 bases separating them. CDR1 is SNHLY and CDR2 is FYNNEI in the germline V gene. The CDR3 extends over 14 amino acids. CDR3 protein: CASRLERGNTEAFF. The CDR3 DNA reads as TGTGCCAGCAGGTTGGAGAGGGGGAACACTGAAGCTTTCTTT.

In this sample, this clone turned up once. The chain employs TRBV5-1 and TRBJ1-1; unclear D gene. This CDR3 comprises 14 residues. The V and J ends lost 2 bases and 1 base respectively, with 9 bases between them. CDR1 and CDR2 from the germline V gene are SGHRS and YFSETQ. DNA of the CDR3: TGCGCCAGCAGCTTTGGAGAACCGAACACTGAAGCTTTCTTT. This translates into CASSFGEPNTEAFF. Drawing the rest from reference TRBV5-1 and TRBJ1-1, the complete variable domain is KAGVTQTPRYLIKTRGQQVTLSCSPISGHRSVSWYQQTPGQGLQFLFEYFSETQRNKGNFPGRFSGRQFSNSRSEMNVSTLELGDSALYLCASSFGEPNTEAFFGQGTRLTVV.